This TCR beta chain was obtained from a study of T cell clonality in common variable immunodeficiency. Details on this clone: Its matching antigen is unknown. Read data end 3 residues before the CDR3 end; the end is taken from the germline J gene.

The CVID group had some 15 females and 30 or so males, mean age roughly 40. Sequencing input was equivalent genomic DNA from CVID and controls. Some clones are missing from TCRdb's copy, which holds only in-frame ones; the method was immunoSEQ multiplex PCR. The data show over 20,000 clones, with none appearing a single time. Study-level findings and limits: Reportedly, TCR beta sequences from common variable immunodeficiency showed fewer deletions and N-nucleotide insertions. Compared with healthy controls, CVID subjects showed increased TCRbeta clonality, mostly in about a third.

Trimming stripped 0 bases from V and 2 bases from J, with 7 bases between. CDR3 length: 14 amino acids. The germline gives CDR1 SEHNR, CDR2 FQNEAQ (reference sequence). The receptor's source is a human donor with common variable immunodeficiency. The sequenced material came from peripheral blood mononuclear cells. The chain is built from TRBV7-9 and TRBJ2-5, with TRBD2 as a possible D gene (6 bases). Incomplete CDR3 DNA: TGTGCCAGCAGCTTAGCGGGGGGACAAGAGACC. This gives the protein CASSLAGGQET. The full CDR3 reads CASSLAGGQETQYF.